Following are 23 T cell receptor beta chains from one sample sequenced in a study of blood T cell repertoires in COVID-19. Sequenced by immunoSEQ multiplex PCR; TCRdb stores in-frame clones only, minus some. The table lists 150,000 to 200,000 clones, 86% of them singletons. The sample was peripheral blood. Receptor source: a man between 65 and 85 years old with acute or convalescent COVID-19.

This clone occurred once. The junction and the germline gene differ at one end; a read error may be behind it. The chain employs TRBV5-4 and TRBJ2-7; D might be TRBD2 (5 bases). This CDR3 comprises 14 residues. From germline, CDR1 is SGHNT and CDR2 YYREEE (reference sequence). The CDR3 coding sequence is TGTGCCAGCAGCTCTGGTGCTAGCTCCGACGAGCAGTACTTC. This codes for CASSSGASSDEQYF.

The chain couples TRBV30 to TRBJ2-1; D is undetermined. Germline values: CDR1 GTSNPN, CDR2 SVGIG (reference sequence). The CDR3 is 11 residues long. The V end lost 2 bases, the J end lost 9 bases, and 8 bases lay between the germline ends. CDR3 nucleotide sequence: TGTGCCTGGAGTCCTACTTTTGAGCAGTTCTTC. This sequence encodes CAWSPTFEQFF.

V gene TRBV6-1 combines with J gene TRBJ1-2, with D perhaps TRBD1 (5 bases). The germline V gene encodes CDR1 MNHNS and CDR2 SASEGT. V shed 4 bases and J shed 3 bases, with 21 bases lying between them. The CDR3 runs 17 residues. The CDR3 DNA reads TGTGCCAGCAGTGGTCTAGGGTCTGGGGCGCCGTACTATGGCTACACCTTC. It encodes CASSGLGSGAPYYGYTF.

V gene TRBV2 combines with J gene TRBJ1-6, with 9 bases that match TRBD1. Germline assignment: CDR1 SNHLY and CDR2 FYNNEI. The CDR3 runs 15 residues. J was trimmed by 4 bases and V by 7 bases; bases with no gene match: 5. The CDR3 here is CASILGTGYNSPLHF. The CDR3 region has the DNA TGTGCCAGCATCCTTGGGACAGGGTATAATTCACCCCTCCACTTT.

CDR3 sequence: CSVEGQGGTEAFF. CDR3 coding DNA: TGCAGCGTTGAAGGACAGGGGGGCACTGAAGCTTTCTTT. The chain has TRBV29-1 and TRBJ1-1; the match to TRBD1 covers 9 bases. The germline gives CDR1 SQVTM, CDR2 ANQGSEA. Losses at the gene ends were 1 base for V and 4 bases for J; bases not matched to a gene: 1. The CDR3 sequence is 13 residues long.

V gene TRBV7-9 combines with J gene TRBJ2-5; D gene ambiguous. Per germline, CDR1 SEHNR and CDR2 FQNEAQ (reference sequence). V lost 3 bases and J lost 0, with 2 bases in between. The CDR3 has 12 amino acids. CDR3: CASSFDQETQYF. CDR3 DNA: TGTGCCAGCAGCTTCGACCAAGAGACCCAGTACTTC. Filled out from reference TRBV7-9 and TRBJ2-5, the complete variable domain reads DTGVSQNPRHKITKRGQNVTFRCDPISEHNRLYWYRQTLGQGPEFLTYFQNEAQLEKSRLLSDRFSAERPKGSFSTLEIQRTEQGDSAMYLCASSFDQETQYFGPGTRLLVL.

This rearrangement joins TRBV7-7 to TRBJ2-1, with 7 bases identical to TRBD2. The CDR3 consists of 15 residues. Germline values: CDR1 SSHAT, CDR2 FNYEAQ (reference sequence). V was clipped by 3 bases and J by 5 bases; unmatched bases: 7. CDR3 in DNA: TGTGCCAGCAGCTTCTTTAGCGGGCGAGACAATGAGCAGTTCTTC. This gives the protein CASSFFSGRDNEQFF.

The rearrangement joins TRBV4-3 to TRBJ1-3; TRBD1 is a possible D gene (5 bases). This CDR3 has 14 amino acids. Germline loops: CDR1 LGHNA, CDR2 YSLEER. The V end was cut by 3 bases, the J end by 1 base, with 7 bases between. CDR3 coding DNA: TGCGCCAGCAGCCACCAGGGTTCTGGAAACACCATATATTTT. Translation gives CASSHQGSGNTIYF.

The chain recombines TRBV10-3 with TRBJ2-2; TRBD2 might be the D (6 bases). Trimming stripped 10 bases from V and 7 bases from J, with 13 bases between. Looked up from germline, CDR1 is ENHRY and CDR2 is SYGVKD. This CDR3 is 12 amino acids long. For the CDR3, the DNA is TGTGCCACGAGGCAGGAGGGCGGGGAGCTGTTTTTT. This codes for CATRQEGGELFF.

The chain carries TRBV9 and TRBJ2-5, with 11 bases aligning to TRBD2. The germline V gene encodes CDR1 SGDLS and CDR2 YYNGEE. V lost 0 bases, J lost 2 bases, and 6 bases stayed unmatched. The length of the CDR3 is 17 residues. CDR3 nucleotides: TGTGCCAGCAGCGTAGCCCTGGGACTAGCGGAGCAAGAGACCCAGTACTTC. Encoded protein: CASSVALGLAEQETQYF.

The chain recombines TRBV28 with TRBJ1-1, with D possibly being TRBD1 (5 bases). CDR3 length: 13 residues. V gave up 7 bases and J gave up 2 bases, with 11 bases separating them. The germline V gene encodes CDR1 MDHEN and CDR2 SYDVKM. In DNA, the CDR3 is TGTGCCAGCATCCGGGGGGGAAACACTGAAGCTTTCTTT. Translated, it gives CASIRGGNTEAFF.

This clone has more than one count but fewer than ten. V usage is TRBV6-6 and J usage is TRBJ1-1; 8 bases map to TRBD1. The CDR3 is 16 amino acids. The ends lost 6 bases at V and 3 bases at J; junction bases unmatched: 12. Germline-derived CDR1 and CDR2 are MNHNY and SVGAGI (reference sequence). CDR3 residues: CASRSTGGLPDTEAFF. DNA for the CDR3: TGTGCCAGCAGGTCCACAGGGGGATTACCGGACACTGAAGCTTTCTTT.

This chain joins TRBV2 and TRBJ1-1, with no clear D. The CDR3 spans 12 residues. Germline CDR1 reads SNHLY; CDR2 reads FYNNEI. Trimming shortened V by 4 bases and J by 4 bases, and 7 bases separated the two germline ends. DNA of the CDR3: TGTGCCAGCAGTGCCCCCGGCACTGAAGCTTTCTTT. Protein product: CASSAPGTEAFF.

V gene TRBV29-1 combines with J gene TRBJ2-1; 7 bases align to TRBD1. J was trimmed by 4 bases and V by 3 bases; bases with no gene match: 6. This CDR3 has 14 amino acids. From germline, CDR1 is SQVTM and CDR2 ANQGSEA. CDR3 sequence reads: CSVDGTATYNEQFF. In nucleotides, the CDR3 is TGCAGCGTTGACGGGACAGCCACTTACAATGAGCAGTTCTTC.

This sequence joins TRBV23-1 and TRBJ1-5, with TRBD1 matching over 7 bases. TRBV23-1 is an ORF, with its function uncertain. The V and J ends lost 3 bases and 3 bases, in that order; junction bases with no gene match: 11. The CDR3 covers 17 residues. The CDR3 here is CASSHRSGTAFNQPQHF. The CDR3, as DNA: TGCGCCAGCAGTCATCGATCCGGGACAGCTTTCAATCAGCCCCAGCATTTT.

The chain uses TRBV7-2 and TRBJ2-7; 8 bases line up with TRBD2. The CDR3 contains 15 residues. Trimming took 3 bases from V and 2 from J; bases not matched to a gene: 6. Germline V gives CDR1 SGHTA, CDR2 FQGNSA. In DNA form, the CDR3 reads TGTGCCAGCAGCTTCTTTGTAGCGGGGACCTACGAGCAGTACTTC. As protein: CASSFFVAGTYEQYF.

This CDR3 is CASSWTGGPGNTEAFF. In DNA, the CDR3 is TGTGCCAGCAGCTGGACAGGGGGCCCAGGGAACACTGAAGCTTTCTTT. The genes are TRBV7-3 and TRBJ1-1, with TRBD1 matching 11 bases. The germline V gene has CDR1 SGHTA and CDR2 FQGTGA. V gave up 4 bases and J gave up 1 base; unmatched junction bases: 5. The CDR3 sequence is 16 residues long.

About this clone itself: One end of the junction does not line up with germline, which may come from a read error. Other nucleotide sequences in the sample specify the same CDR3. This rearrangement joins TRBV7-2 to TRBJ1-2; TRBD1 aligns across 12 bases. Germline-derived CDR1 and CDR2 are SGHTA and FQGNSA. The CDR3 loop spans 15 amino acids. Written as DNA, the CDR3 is TGTGCCAGCAGAGATCCCGGGACAGGGGGCTTTGGCTATACCTTC. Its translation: CASRDPGTGGFGYTF.

CDR3: CASRTQGSFNNSPLHF. The CDR3 DNA sequence: TGTGCCAGCAGGACCCAGGGCTCCTTTAATAATTCACCCCTCCACTTT. The chain couples TRBV11-2 to TRBJ1-6, with a tentative D call TRBD1 (5 bases). Trimming cost V 6 bases and J 5 bases, with 17 bases left between them. CDR1 and CDR2 from the germline V gene are SGHAT and FQNNGV. This CDR3 spans 16 amino acids.

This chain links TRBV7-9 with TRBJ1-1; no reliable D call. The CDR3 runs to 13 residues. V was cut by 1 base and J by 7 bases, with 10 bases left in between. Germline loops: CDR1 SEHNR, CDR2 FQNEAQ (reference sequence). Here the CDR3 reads CASSLDGFGEAFF. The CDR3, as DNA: TGTGCCAGCAGCTTAGACGGGTTCGGTGAAGCTTTCTTT.

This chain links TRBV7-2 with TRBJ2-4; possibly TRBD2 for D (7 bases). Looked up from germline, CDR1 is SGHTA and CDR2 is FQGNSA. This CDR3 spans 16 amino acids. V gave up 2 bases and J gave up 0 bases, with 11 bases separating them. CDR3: CASSLRGALAKNIQYF. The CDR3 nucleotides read TGTGCCAGCAGCTTACGGGGGGCTCTAGCCAAAAACATTCAGTACTTC. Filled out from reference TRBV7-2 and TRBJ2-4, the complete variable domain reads GAGVSQSPSNKVTEKGKDVELRCDPISGHTALYWYRQSLGQGLEFLIYFQGNSAPDKSGLPSDRFSAERTGGSVSTLTIQRTQQEDSAVYLCASSLRGALAKNIQYFGAGTRLSVL.

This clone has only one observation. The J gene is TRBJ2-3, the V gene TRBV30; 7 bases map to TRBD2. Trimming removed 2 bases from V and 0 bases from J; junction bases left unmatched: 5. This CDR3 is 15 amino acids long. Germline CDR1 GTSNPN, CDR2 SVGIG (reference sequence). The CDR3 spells CAWSHKRDSTDTQYF. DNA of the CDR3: TGTGCCTGGAGTCATAAGCGGGACAGCACAGATACGCAGTATTTT. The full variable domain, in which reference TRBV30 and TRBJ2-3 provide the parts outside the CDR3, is SQTIHQWPATLVQPVGSPLSLECTVEGTSNPNLYWYRQAAGRGLQLLFYSVGIGQISSEVPQNLSASRPQDRQFILSSKKLLLSDSGFYLCAWSHKRDSTDTQYFGPGTRLTVL.

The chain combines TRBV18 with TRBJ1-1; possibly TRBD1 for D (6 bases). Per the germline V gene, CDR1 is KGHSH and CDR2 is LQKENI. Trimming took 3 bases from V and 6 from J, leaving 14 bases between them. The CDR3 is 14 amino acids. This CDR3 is CASSPGQPLSEAFF. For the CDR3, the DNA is TGTGCCAGCTCACCTGGACAGCCTTTGTCTGAAGCTTTCTTT.